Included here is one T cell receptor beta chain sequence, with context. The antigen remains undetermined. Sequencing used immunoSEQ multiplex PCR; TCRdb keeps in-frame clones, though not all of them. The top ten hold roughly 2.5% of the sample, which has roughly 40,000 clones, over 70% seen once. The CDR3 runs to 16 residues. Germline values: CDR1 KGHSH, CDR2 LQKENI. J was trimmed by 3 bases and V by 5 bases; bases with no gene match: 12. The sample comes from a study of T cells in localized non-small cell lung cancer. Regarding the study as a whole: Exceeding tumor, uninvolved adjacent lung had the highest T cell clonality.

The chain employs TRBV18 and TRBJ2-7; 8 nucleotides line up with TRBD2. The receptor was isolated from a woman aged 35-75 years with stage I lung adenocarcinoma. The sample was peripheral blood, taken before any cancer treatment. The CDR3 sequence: CASSSSIRGGSYEQYF. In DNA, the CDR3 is TGTGCCAGCTCATCCTCGATCCGGGGGGGTAGCTACGAGCAGTACTTC.